These T cell receptor beta chains were read from a single sample in a study of tumor-infiltrating lymphocytes in localized non-small cell lung cancer. Using immunoSEQ multiplex PCR, the repertoire was profiled, and TCRdb retains in-frame clones only, with some absent. This sample has some 13,000 clones, with about 64% found just once. Material: uninvolved lung tissue not adjacent to the tumor. Every receptor here comes from a human donor with non-small cell lung cancer. The CDR3 runs from the conserved cysteine through the conserved F or W. D genes are given only for firm matches. Clone sizes are given selectively: once, few, many, or a class where the clone is expanded.

clone_size d_call j_call v_call cdr3_nt cdr3_aa
. TRBD2 TRBJ2-2 TRBV28 TGTGCCAGCAGGGGGCGGGGGGGCCGGGGTGTCGCCGGGGAGCTGTTTTTT CASRGRGGRGVAGELFF
once . TRBJ2-3 TRBV5-1 TGCGCCAGCAGCTTGACTGGGGTCCAACCAGATACGCAGTATTTT CASSLTGVQPDTQYF
. . TRBJ1-6 TRBV9 TGTGCCAGCAGCGAGGGGCCGGGGCCCTCACCCCTCCACTTT CASSEGPGPSPLHF
. . TRBJ1-5 TRBV19 TGTGCCAGTAGTTTGTATTTAACTGAGAATCAGCCCCAGCATTTT CASSLYLTENQPQHF
few . TRBJ1-1 TRBV28 TGTGCCAGCAGCCTACAGAACACTGAAGCTTTCTTT CASSLQNTEAFF
. . TRBJ1-4 TRBV19 TGTGCCAGTAGTATAGGACAGGCTAATGAAAAACTGTTTTTT CASSIGQANEKLFF
. . TRBJ1-2 TRBV19 TGTGCCAGTATCACGATGCCCAAAAGCGGTGGCTACACCTTC CASITMPKSGGYTF
. TRBD2 TRBJ2-1 TRBV7-2 TGTGCCAGCAGCTTGATGGCTAGCGGCTCCTACAATGAGCAGTTCTTC CASSLMASGSYNEQFF
. TRBD1 TRBJ1-2 TRBV5-6 TGTGCCAGCAGCCGGACAGGGGGAGGAGGCTACACCTTC CASSRTGGGGYTF
. . TRBJ1-5 TRBV6-1 TGTGCCAGCAGTGAAAAGAGCCAAGGTCAGCCCCAGCATTTT CASSEKSQGQPQHF
. . TRBJ1-1 TRBV20-1 TGCAGTGCTAGACAAGACGGTGAAGCTTTCTTT CSARQDGEAFF
. . TRBJ1-5 TRBV27 TGTGCCAGCAGTGAGATTGCGAGGTTGAGCAATCAGCCCCAGCATTTT CASSEIARLSNQPQHF
. . TRBJ1-1 TRBV5-1 TGCGCCAGCAGCGGGACGAACACTGAAGCTTTCTTT CASSGTNTEAFF
. . TRBJ1-6 TRBV6-6 TGTGCCAGCAGTTACAAAGGGGGGGAATCACCCCTCCACTTT CASSYKGGESPLHF
. . TRBJ1-2 TRBV7-9 TGTGCCAGCAGCGATCATGAGGGAAGATATGGCTACACCTTC CASSDHEGRYGYTF
. . TRBJ2-5 TRBV5-6 TGTGCCAGCAGCTTGGGGGGTTTGGAGACCCAGTACTTC CASSLGGLETQYF
. . TRBJ2-3 TRBV27 TGTGCCAGCAGTCTCACATGGACTAGCACAGATACGCAGTATTTT CASSLTWTSTDTQYF